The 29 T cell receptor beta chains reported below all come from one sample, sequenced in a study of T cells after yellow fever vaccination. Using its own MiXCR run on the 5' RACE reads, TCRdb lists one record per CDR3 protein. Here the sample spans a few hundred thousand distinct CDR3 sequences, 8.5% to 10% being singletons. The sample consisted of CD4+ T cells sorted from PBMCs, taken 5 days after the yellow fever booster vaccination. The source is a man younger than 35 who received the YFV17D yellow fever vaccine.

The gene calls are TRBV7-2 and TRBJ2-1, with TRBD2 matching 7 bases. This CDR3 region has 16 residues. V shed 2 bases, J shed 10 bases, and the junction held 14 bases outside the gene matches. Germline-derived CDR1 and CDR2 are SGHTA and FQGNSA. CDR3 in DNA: TGTGCCAGCAGCTTAAGTCTAGCGGCGCCCCTCGGGGAGCAGTTCTTC. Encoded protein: CASSLSLAAPLGEQFF.

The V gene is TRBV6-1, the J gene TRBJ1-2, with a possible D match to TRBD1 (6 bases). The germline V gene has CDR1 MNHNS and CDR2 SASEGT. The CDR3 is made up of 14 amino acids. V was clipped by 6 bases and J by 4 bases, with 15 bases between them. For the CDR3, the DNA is TGTGCCAGCAGGAAGGACAGAAACTCCTATGGCTACACCTTC. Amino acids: CASRKDRNSYGYTF.

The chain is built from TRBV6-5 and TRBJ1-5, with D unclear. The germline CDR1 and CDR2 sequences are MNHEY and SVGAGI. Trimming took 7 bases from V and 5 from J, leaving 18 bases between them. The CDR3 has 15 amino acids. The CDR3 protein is CASTPGGSSDQPQHF. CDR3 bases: TGTGCCAGCACCCCCGGTGGATCGTCGGATCAGCCCCAGCATTTT.

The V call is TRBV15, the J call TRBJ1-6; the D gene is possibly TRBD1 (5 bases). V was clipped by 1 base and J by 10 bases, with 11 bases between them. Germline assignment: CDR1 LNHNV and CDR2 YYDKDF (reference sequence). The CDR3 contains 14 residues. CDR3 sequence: CATSRGGLGSPLHF. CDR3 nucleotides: TGTGCCACCAGCAGAGGGGGGTTAGGATCACCCCTCCACTTT.

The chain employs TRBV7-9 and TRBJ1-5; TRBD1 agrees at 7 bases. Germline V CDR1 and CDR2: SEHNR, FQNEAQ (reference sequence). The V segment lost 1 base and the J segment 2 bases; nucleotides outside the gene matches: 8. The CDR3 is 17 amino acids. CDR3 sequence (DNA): TGTGCCAGCAGCTTAGGGGGGGACAGTCTGGGCAATCAGCCCCAGCATTTT. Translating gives CASSLGGDSLGNQPQHF.

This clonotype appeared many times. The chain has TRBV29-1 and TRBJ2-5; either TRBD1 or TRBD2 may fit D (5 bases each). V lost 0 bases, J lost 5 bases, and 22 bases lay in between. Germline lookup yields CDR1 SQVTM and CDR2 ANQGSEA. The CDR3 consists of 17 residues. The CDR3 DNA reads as TGCAGCGTTGAAGATCCCTGGGACCGTAGTGACCCGGAGACCCAGTACTTC. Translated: CSVEDPWDRSDPETQYF.

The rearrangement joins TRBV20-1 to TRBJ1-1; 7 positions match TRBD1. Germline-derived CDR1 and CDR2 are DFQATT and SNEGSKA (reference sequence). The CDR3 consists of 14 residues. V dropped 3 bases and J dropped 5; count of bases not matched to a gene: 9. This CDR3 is CSASPAGQLTEAFF. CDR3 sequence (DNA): TGCAGTGCTAGCCCAGCGGGACAGCTGACTGAAGCTTTCTTT.

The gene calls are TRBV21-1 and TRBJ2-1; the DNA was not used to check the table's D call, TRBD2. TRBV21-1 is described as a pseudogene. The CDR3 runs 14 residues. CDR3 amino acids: CASSKRAESGEQFF. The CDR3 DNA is TGTGCCAGCAGCAAACGAGCGGAAAGCGGTGAGCAGTTCTTC.

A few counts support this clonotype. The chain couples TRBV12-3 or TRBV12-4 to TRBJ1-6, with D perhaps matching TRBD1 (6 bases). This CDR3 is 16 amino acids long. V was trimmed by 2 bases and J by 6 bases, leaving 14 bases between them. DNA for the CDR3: TGTGCCAGCAGTTTATCGGCAGGGGCCGGTAATTCACCCCTCCACTTT. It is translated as CASSLSAGAGNSPLHF.

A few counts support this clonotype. In DNA, the CDR3 is TGTGCCAGCAGTTACACAGGGGGTCTGGGGACCCAGTACTTC. This translates into CASSYTGGLGTQYF. V and J are TRBV12-3 or TRBV12-4 and TRBJ2-5; 8 bases are a match to TRBD1. The length of the CDR3 is 14 residues. The ends lost 4 bases at V and 7 bases at J; junction bases unmatched: 8.

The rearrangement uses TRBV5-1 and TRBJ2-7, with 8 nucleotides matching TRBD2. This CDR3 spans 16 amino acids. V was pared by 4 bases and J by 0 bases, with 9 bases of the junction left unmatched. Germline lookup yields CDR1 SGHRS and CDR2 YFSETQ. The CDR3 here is CASSVLSSGSSYEQYV. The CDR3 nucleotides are TGCGCCAGCAGCGTGCTTTCTAGCGGGTCCTCCTACGAGCAGTACGTC.

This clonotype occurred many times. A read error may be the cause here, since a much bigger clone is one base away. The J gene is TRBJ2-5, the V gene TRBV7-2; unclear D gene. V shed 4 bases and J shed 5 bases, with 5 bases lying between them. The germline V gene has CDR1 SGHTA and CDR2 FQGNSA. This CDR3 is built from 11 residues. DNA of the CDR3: TGTGCCAGCAGCTCACACGAGACCCAGTACTTC. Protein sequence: CASSSHETQYF.

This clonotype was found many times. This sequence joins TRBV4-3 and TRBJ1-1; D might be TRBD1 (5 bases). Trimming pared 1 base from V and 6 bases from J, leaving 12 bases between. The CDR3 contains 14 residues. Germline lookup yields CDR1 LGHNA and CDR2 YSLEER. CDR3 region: CASSQVAGGAEAFF. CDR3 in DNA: TGCGCCAGCAGCCAAGTGGCCGGGGGAGCTGAAGCTTTCTTT.

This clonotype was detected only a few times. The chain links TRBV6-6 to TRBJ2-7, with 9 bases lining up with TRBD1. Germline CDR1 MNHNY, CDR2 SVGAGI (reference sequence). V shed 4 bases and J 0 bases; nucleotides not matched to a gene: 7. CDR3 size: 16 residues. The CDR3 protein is CASSSEPGQGSYEQYV. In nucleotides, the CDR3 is TGTGCCAGCAGTTCCGAACCGGGACAGGGCTCCTACGAGCAGTACGTC.

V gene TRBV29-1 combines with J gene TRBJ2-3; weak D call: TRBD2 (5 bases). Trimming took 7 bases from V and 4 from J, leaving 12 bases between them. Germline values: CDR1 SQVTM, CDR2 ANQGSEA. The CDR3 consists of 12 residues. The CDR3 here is CSGTPGADTQYF. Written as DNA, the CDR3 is TGCAGCGGCACCCCCGGGGCAGATACGCAGTATTTT.

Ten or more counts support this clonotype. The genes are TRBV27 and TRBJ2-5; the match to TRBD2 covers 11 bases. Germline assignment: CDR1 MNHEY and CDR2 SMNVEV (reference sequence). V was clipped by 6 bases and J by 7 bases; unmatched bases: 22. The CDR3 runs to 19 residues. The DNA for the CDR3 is TGTGCCAGCAGCCAATGGGCCTGGGTAGCGGGGGGGCCACGAGTGACCCAGTACTTC. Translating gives CASSQWAWVAGGPRVTQYF.

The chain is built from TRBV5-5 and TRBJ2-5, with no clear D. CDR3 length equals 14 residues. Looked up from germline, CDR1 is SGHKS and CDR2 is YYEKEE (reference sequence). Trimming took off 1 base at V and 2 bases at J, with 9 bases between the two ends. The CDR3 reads CASSLPAIQETQYF. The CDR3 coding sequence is TGTGCCAGCAGCTTGCCGGCAATTCAAGAGACCCAGTACTTC. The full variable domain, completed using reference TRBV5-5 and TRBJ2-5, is DAGVTQSPTHLIKTRGQQVTLRCSPISGHKSVSWYQQVLGQGPQFIFQYYEKEERGRGNFPDRFSARQFPNYSSELNVNALLLGDSALYLCASSLPAIQETQYFGPGTRLLVL.

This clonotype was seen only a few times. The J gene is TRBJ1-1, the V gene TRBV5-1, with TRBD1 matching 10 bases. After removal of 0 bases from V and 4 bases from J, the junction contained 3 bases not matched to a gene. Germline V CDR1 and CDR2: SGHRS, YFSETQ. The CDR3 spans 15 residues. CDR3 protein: CASSLDRDRGTEAFF. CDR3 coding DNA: TGCGCCAGCAGCTTGGACCGGGACAGGGGCACTGAAGCTTTCTTT. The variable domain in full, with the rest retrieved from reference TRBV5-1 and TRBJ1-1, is KAGVTQTPRYLIKTRGQQVTLSCSPISGHRSVSWYQQTPGQGLQFLFEYFSETQRNKGNFPGRFSGRQFSNSRSEMNVSTLELGDSALYLCASSLDRDRGTEAFFGQGTRLTVV.

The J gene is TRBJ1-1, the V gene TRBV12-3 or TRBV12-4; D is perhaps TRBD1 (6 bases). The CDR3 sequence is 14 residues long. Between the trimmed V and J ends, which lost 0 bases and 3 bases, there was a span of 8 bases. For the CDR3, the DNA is TGTGCCAGCAGTTTAGCCTCAGGGGACACTGAAGCTTTCTTT. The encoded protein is CASSLASGDTEAFF.

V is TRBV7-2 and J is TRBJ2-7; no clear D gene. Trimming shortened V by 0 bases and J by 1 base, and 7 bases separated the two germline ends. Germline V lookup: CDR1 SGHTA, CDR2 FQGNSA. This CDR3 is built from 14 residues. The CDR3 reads CASSLAHGSYEQYF. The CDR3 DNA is TGTGCCAGCAGCTTAGCGCACGGATCCTACGAGCAGTACTTC.

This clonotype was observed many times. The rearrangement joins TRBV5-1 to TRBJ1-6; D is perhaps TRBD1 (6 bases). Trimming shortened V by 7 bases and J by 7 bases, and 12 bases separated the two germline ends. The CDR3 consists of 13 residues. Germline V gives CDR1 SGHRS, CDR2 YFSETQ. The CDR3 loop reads CASRTGSNSPLHF. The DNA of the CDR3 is TGCGCCAGCCGAACAGGGTCGAATTCACCCCTCCACTTT.

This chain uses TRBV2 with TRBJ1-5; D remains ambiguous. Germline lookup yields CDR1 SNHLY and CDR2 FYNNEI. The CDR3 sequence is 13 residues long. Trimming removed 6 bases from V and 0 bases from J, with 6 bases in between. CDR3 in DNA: TGTGCCAGCAGAACGGATAGCAATCAGCCCCAGCATTTT. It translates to CASRTDSNQPQHF.

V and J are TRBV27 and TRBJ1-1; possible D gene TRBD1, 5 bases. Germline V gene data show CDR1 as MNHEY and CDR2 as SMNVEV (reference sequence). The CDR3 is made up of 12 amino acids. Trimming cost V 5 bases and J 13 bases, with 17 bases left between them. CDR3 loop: CASSTLGGKDFF. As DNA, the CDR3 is TGTGCCAGCAGTACCCTGGGGGGAAAGGATTTCTTT.

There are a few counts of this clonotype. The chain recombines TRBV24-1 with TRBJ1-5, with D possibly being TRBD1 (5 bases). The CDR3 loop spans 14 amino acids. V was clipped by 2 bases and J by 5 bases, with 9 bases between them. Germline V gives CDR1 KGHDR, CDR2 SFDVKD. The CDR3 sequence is CATSDSGVDQPQHF. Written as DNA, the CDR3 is TGTGCCACCAGTGATTCGGGGGTAGATCAGCCCCAGCATTTT.

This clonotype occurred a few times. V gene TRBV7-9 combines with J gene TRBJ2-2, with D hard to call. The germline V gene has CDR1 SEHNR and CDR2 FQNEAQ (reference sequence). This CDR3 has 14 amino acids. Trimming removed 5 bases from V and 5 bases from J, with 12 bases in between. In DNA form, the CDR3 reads TGTGCCAGCAGCCGTTTTTGGGAAACCGGGGAGCTGTTTTTT. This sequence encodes CASSRFWETGELFF.

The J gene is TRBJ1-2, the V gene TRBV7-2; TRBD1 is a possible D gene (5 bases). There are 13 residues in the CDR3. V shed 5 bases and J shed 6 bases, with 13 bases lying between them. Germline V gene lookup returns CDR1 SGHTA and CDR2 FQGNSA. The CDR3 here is CASSLREENGYTF. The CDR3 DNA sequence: TGTGCCAGCAGCCTCAGGGAAGAGAATGGCTACACCTTC.

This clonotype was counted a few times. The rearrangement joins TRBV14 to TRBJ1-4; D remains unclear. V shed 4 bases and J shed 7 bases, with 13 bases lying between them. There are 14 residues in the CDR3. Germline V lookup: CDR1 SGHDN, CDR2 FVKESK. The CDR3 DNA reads TGTGCCAGCAGCCTGGCGCTGACGGGTGAAAAACTGTTTTTT. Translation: CASSLALTGEKLFF.

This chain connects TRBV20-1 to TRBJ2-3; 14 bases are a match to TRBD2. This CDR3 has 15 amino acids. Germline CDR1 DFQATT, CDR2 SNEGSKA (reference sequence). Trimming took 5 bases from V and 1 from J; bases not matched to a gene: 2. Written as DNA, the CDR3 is TGCAGTGCTTCGGGACTAGCGGGGGGCACAGATACGCAGTATTTT. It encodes CSASGLAGGTDTQYF.

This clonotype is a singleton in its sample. The CDR3 here is CASSVAPGGAAGYTF. DNA of the CDR3: TGTGCCAGCAGCGTAGCCCCGGGGGGGGCGGCTGGCTACACCTTC. The V gene is TRBV9, the J gene TRBJ1-2; D possibly corresponds to TRBD1 (6 bases). The CDR3 is 15 residues long. Trimming left V 0 bases short and J 7 bases short, with 16 bases between. Germline V lookup: CDR1 SGDLS, CDR2 YYNGEE.